This T cell receptor (beta chain) was observed in a study of T cells in tuberculosis. On the study more broadly: Sequenced TCRs come from CD1B-GMM tetramer-binding T cells. In South Africa, adults with active tuberculosis were compared with IGRA-negative and latently infected IGRA-positive adolescents.

CDR1 is SGHRS, CDR2 YFSETQ, per germline. The CDR3 length is 13 residues. V lost 4 bases and J 2 bases, leaving 9 bases between the germline ends. Generated by immunoSEQ multiplex PCR, the TCRdb table keeps only in-frame clones and is missing some. Here the sample spans tens of thousands of clones, about 96% being singletons. Overall study findings and caveats: Shorter CDR3-alpha in active tuberculosis partly drove smaller distances. Selection depended on which cryopreserved specimens were available.

As for this clone: No antigen is known for it.

This rearrangement joins TRBV5-1 to TRBJ1-1; D possibly corresponds to TRBD1 (6 bases). Sequenced sample: PBMCs. This receptor was obtained from a donor between 5 and 29 years old with latent tuberculosis or without tuberculosis infection. CDR3 bases: TGCGCCAGCAGCGGACAGATTAACACTGAAGCTTTCTTT. The encoded protein is CASSGQINTEAFF.